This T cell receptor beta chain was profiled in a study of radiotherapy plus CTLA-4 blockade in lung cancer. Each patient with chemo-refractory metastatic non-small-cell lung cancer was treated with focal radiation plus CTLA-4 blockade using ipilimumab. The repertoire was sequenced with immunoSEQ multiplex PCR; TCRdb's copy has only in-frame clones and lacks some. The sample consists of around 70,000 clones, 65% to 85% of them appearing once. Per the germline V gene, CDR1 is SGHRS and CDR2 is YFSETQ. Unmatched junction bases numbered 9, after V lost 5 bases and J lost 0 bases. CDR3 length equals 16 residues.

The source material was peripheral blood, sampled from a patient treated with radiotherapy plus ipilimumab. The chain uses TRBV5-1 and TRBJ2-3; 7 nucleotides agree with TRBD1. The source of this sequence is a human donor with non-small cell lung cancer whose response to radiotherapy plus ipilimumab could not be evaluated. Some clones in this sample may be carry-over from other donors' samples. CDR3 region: CASSYIRDSSTDTQYF. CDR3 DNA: TGCGCCAGCAGTTACATCCGGGACAGTAGCACAGATACGCAGTATTTT.